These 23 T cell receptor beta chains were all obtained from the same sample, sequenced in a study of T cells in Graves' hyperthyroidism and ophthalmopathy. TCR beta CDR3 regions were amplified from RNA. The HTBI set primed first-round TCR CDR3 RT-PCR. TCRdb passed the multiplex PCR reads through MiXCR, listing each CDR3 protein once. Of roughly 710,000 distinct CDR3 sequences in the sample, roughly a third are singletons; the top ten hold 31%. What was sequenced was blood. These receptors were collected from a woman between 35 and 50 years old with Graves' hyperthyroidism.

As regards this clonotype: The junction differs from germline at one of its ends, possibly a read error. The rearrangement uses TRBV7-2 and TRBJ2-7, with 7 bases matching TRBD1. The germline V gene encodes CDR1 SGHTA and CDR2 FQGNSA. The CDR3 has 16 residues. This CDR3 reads CASSQDQTGKAYEQYF. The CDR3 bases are TGCGCCAGCAGCCAAGATCAGACAGGGAAAGCCTACGAGCAGTACTTC.

The CDR3 is CSAMGLASSGNTIYF. DNA of the CDR3: TGCAGTGCTATGGGGCTAGCGAGCTCTGGAAACACCATATATTTT. The rearrangement joins TRBV20-1 to TRBJ1-3, with TRBD1 as a possible D gene (5 bases). V dropped 4 bases and J dropped 0 bases, with 13 bases sitting between them. The germline CDR1 and CDR2 sequences are DFQATT and SNEGSKA (reference sequence). This CDR3 spans 15 amino acids.

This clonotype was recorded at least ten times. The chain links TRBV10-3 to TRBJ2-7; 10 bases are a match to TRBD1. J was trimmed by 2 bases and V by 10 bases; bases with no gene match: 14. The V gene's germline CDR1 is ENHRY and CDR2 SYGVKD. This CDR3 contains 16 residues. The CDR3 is CATATGGPSGTYEQYF. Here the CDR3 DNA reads TGTGCCACCGCGACAGGGGGCCCTTCGGGAACCTACGAGCAGTACTTC.

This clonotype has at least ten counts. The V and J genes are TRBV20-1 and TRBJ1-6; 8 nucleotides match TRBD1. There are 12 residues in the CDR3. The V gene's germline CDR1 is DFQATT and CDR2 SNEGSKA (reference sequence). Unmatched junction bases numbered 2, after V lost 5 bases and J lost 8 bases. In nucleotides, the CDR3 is TGCAGTGCTGGACAGGGAGATTCACCCCTCCACTTT. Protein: CSAGQGDSPLHF.

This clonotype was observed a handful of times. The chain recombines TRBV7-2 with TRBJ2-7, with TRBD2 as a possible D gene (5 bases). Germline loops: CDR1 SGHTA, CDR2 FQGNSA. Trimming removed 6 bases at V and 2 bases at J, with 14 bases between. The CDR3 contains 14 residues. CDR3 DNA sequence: TGTGCCAGCAGACTGCAGAGGGTAGCCTACGAGCAGTACTTC. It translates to CASRLQRVAYEQYF.

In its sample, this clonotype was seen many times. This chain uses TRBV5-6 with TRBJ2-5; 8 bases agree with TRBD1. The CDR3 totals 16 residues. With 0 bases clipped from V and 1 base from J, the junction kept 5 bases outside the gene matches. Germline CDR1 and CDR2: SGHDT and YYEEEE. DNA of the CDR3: TGTGCCAGCAGCTTGGTGGGGACAGGCGCCCAAGAGACCCAGTACTTC. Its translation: CASSLVGTGAQETQYF.

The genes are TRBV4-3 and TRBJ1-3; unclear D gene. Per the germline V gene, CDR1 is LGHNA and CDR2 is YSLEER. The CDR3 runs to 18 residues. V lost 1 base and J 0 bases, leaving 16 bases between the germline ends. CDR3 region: CASSQGVIGDSSGNTIYF. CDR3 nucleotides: TGCGCCAGCAGCCAAGGGGTGATCGGGGATAGCTCTGGAAACACCATATATTTT.

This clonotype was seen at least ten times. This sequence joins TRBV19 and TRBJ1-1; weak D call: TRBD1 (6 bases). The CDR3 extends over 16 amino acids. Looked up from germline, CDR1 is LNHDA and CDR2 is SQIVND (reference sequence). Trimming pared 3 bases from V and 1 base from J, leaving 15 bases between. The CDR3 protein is CASSMWQGPPNTEAFF. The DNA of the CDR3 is TGTGCCAGTAGTATGTGGCAGGGGCCACCGAACACTGAAGCTTTCTTT. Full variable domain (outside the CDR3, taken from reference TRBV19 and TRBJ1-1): DGGITQSPKYLFRKEGQNVTLSCEQNLNHDAMYWYRQDPGQGLRLIYYSQIVNDFQKGDIAEGYSVSREKKESFPLTVTSAQKNPTAFYLCASSMWQGPPNTEAFFGQGTRLTVV.

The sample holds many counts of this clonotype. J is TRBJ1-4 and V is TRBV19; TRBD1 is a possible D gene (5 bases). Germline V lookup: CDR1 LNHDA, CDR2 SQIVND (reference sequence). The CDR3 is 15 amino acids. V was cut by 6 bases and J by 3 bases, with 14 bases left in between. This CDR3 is CASRRDFTANEKLFF. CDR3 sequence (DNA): TGTGCCAGTAGACGGGACTTTACGGCTAATGAAAAACTGTTTTTT.

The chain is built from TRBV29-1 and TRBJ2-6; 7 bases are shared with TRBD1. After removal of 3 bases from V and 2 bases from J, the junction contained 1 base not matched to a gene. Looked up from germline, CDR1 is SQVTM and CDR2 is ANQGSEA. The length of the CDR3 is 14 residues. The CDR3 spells CSVEQGAGANVLTF. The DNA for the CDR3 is TGCAGCGTTGAGCAGGGGGCTGGGGCCAACGTCCTGACTTTC.

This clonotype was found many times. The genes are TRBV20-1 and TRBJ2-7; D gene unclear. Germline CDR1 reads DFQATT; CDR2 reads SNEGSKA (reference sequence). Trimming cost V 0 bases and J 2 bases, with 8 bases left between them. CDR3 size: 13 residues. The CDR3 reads CSARDFVTYEQYF. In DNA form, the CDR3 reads TGCAGTGCTAGAGACTTCGTTACCTACGAGCAGTACTTC.

CDR3: CASSKRGLTYNEQFF. The CDR3 DNA follows: TGTGCCAGCAGTAAAAGGGGCTTAACCTACAATGAGCAGTTCTTC. J is TRBJ2-1 and V is TRBV25-1, with D possibly TRBD1 on 5 matching bases. The germline V gene encodes CDR1 MGHDK and CDR2 SYGVNS. V lost 5 bases and J lost 2, with 13 bases in between. This CDR3 comprises 15 residues.

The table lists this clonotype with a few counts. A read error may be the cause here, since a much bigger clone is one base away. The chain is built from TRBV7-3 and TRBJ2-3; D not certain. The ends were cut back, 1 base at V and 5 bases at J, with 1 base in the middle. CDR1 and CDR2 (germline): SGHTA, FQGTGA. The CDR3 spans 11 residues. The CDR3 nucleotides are TGTGCCAGCAGCTTAAAAGATACGCAGTATTTT. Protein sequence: CASSLKDTQYF.

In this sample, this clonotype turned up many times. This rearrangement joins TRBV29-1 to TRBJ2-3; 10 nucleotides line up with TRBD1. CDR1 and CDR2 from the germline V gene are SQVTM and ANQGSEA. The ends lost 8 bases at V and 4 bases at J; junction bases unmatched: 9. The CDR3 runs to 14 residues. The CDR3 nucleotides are TGCAGCTCATCCGGGACAGGGGACGCAGATACGCAGTATTTT. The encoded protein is CSSSGTGDADTQYF.

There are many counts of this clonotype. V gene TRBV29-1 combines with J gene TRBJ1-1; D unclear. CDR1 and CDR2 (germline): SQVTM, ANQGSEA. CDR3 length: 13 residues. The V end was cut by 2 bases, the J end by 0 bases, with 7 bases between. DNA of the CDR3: TGCAGCGTTGAAAGGCCCCTGAACACTGAAGCTTTCTTT. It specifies CSVERPLNTEAFF.

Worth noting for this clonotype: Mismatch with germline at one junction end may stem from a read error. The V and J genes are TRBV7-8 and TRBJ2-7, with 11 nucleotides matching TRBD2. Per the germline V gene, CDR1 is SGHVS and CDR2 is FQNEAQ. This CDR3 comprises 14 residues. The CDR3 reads CASSLTSGDYEQCF. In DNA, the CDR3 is TGTGCCAGCAGCTTGACTAGCGGGGACTACGAGCAGTGCTTC.

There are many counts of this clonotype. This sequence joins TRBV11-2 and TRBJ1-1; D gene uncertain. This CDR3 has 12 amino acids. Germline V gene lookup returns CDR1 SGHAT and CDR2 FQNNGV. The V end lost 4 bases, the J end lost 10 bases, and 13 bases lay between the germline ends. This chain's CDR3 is CASSSSAQTAFF. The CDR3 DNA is TGTGCCAGCAGCTCATCGGCCCAAACAGCTTTCTTT.

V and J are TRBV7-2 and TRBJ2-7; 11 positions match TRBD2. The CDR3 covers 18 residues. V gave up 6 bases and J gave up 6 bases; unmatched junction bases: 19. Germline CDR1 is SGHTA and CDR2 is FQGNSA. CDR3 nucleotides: TGTGCCAGCAGTTATTCTGCCCTTACTAGCGGGAGTATTCTCGAGCAGTACTTC. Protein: CASSYSALTSGSILEQYF.

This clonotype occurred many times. The CDR3 sequence is CATANGRQYYGYTF. CDR3 DNA: TGTGCCACCGCGAACGGACGGCAGTACTATGGCTACACCTTC. The rearrangement uses TRBV6-5 and TRBJ1-2; D remains ambiguous. Trimming pared 10 bases from V and 3 bases from J, leaving 18 bases between. CDR1 and CDR2 (germline): MNHEY, SVGAGI. The CDR3 extends over 14 amino acids.

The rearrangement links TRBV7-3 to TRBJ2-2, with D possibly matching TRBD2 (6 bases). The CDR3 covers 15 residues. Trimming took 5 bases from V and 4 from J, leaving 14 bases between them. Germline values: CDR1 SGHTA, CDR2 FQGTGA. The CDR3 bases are TGTGCCAGCAGCCCCGAGGGACTCTCCACCGGGGAGCTGTTTTTT. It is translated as CASSPEGLSTGELFF.

The CDR3 is CSFRSGGAEQYF. CDR3 bases: TGCAGCTTCCGTAGCGGGGGCGCGGAGCAGTACTTC. The chain recombines TRBV29-1 with TRBJ2-7, with 9 positions matching TRBD2. This CDR3 comprises 12 residues. CDR1 SQVTM and CDR2 ANQGSEA come from the germline V gene. V dropped 8 bases and J dropped 7; count of bases not matched to a gene: 9.

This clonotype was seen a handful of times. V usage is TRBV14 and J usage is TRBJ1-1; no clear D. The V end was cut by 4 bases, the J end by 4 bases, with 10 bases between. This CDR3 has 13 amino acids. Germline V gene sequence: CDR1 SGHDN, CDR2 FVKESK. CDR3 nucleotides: TGTGCCAGCAGCCGACGTGTGAGCACTGAAGCTTTCTTT. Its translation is CASSRRVSTEAFF.

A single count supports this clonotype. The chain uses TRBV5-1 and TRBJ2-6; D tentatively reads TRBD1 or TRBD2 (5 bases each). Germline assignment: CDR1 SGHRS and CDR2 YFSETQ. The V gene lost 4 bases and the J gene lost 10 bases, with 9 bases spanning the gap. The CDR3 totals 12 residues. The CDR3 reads CASSQGPNVLTF. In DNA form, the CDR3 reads TGCGCCAGCAGCCAGGGACCTAACGTCCTGACTTTC.